The present T cell receptor (beta chain) was sequenced within a study of shared clonotypes between healthy human individuals. The CDR3 runs to 12 residues. CDR1 is ENHRY and CDR2 is SYGVKD in the germline V gene. The V end was cut by 3 bases, the J end by 5 bases, with 7 bases between. Turning to this clone: The antigen remains undetermined.

Method: immunoSEQ multiplex PCR; TCRdb's copy keeps in-frame clones and lacks some. Of 2 million to 3 million clones in the sample, over 85% are singletons; the top ten hold over 0.12%. Overall study findings and caveats: Rarefaction exposed incomplete sorted-subset sequencing despite large depth. Around 5% of naive CD4 clonotypes were shared across four donors.

The J gene is TRBJ2-5, the V gene TRBV10-3; D is uncertain. The sample comprised naive CD4+ T cells sorted from blood. This sample's subset: CD45RA+ positively selected. The sequence derives from a man aged 18-30 years in good health. The CDR3 bases are TGTGCCATCAGTGATCAAGCGGAGACCCAGTACTTC. This translates into CAISDQAETQYF.